What follows are 17 T cell receptor beta chains derived from one specimen sequenced in a study of blood T cell repertoires in COVID-19 (dated by TCRdb to 2018 to 2021). Library method: the immunoSEQ multiplex PCR assay. TCRdb provides this immuneACCESS table in a form limited to in-frame rearrangements. Some clones are lacking; in checked studies, under half of them reflect an unresolved V gene, and why the rest are absent is not known. The sample contains some 200,000 clones, about 88% of them found a single time. The leading ten clones occupy approximately 0.8% of the sample. The material sequenced was PBMCs or T cells enriched from blood (not recorded which). The receptors here all came from a woman between 18 and 30 years old who had recovered from COVID-19.

The J gene is TRBJ2-5, the V gene TRBV7-3; 8 bases are a match to TRBD2. The CDR3 is 15 residues long. Germline CDR1 and CDR2: SGHTA and FQGTGA. V lost 2 bases, J lost 3 bases, and 5 bases stayed unmatched. Here the CDR3 DNA reads TGTGCCAGCAGCTTATTTTCGGGAGGGGAAGAGACCCAGTACTTC. This translates into CASSLFSGGEETQYF.

The rearrangement joins TRBV4-3 to TRBJ2-7; 7 bases are a match to TRBD2. V lost 0 bases and J lost 5; bases outside the gene matches: 7. Germline V CDR1 and CDR2: LGHNA, YSLEER. This CDR3 comprises 15 residues. CDR3: CASSQDNRGGDEQYF. CDR3 nucleotides: TGCGCCAGCAGCCAAGATAATAGGGGAGGGGACGAGCAGTACTTC.

The gene calls are TRBV14 and TRBJ1-1, with a weak D call TRBD1 (6 bases). The CDR3 contains 14 residues. Germline V gene sequence: CDR1 SGHDN, CDR2 FVKESK. V was pared by 4 bases and J by 0 bases, with 9 bases between. The CDR3 DNA is TGTGCCAGCAGCCTTGACAGGATGAACACTGAAGCTTTCTTT. It codes for CASSLDRMNTEAFF. The full variable domain, in which reference TRBV14 and TRBJ1-1 provide the parts outside the CDR3, is EAGVTQFPSHSVIEKGQTVTLRCDPISGHDNLYWYRRVMGKEIKFLLHFVKESKQDESGMPNNRFLAERTGGTYSTLKVQPAELEDSGVYFCASSLDRMNTEAFFGQGTRLTVV.

The V and J genes are TRBV2 and TRBJ2-1; no definite D call. The CDR3 consists of 16 residues. Trimming pared 1 base from V and 4 bases from J, leaving 14 bases between. The germline V gene encodes CDR1 SNHLY and CDR2 FYNNEI. CDR3 in amino acids: CASSEGALTSYNEQFF. Written as DNA, the CDR3 is TGTGCCAGCAGTGAAGGAGCACTAACCTCGTACAATGAGCAGTTCTTC.

The chain joins TRBV11-2 to TRBJ2-7; 7 bases map to TRBD2. The germline gives CDR1 SGHAT, CDR2 FQNNGV. V trimming: 6 bases; J trimming: 2 bases; junction bases outside the gene matches: 7. The CDR3 spans 14 residues. The chain's CDR3 is CASSLSGPPYEQYF. CDR3 coding DNA: TGTGCCAGCAGTCTTAGCGGGCCCCCCTACGAGCAGTACTTC. Looking up the rest from reference TRBV11-2 and TRBJ2-7 gives the full variable domain: EAGVAQSPRYKIIEKRQSVAFWCNPISGHATLYWYQQILGQGPKLLIQFQNNGVVDDSQLPKDRFSAERLKGVDSTLKIQPAKLEDSAVYLCASSLSGPPYEQYFGPGTRLTVT.

V and J are TRBV18 and TRBJ1-1; D is perhaps TRBD1 (6 bases). Germline loops: CDR1 KGHSH, CDR2 LQKENI. V was cut by 4 bases and J by 8 bases, with 23 bases left in between. This CDR3 has 16 residues. CDR3 residues: CASSRNRDTNGREAFF. DNA of the CDR3: TGTGCCAGCTCACGGAACCGGGACACCAACGGGAGGGAAGCTTTCTTT.

The V gene is TRBV4-1, the J gene TRBJ2-7; no reliable D call. Germline CDR1 is MGHRA and CDR2 is YSYEKL. V lost 4 bases and J lost 1, with 8 bases in between. The CDR3 consists of 13 residues. Written as DNA, the CDR3 is TGCGCCAGCAGCCCGTACTTGTCCTACGAGCAGTACTTC. Translated, it gives CASSPYLSYEQYF.

This clone was found once. Other DNA sequences in this sample translate to the same CDR3. This chain connects TRBV12-3 or TRBV12-4 to TRBJ2-7; 7 positions agree with TRBD2. The CDR3 runs to 12 residues. With V trimmed by 2 bases and J by 6 bases, 1 base remained unmatched. The CDR3 DNA reads TGTGCCAGCAGTTTAACGGGGGGCGAGCAGTACTTC. The encoded protein is CASSLTGGEQYF.

This clone was detected only once. The chain joins TRBV6-4 to TRBJ2-5; 11 bases align to TRBD2. The length of the CDR3 is 15 residues. Trimming cost V 3 bases and J 3 bases; bases outside gene matches: 3. Germline CDR1 reads MRHNA; CDR2 reads SNTAGT. Here the CDR3 reads CASSEGTSGEETQYF. As DNA, the CDR3 is TGTGCCAGCAGTGAAGGGACTAGCGGAGAAGAGACCCAGTACTTC.

J is TRBJ2-3 and V is TRBV18, with D possibly being TRBD1 (5 bases). Deletions cut 3 bases from V and 3 bases from J, with 16 bases between. Per the germline V gene, CDR1 is KGHSH and CDR2 is LQKENI. This CDR3 is 16 amino acids long. In DNA form, the CDR3 reads TGTGCCAGCTCACCCCGGACATCCTTCTCGACAGATACGCAGTATTTT. It specifies CASSPRTSFSTDTQYF.

The chain has TRBV5-8 and TRBJ2-7; 8 nucleotides agree with TRBD2. J lost 3 bases, V lost 5 bases, and 10 bases had no gene match. The CDR3 covers 15 residues. Per the germline V gene, CDR1 is SGHTS and CDR2 is YDEGEE. The CDR3, as DNA: TGTGCCAGCAGGGGCGGGGGGACCCTGATCTACGAGCAGTACTTC. Translated: CASRGGGTLIYEQYF.

The V gene is TRBV5-5, the J gene TRBJ2-1; TRBD2 agrees at 16 bases. The V gene's germline CDR1 is SGHKS and CDR2 YYEKEE (reference sequence). Trimming removed 4 bases from V and 9 bases from J; junction bases left unmatched: 4. The CDR3 totals 15 residues. CDR3 sequence (DNA): TGTGCCAGCAGCCAGGGACTAGCGGGAGGGGGTGAGCAGTTCTTC. Protein: CASSQGLAGGGEQFF.

This sequence joins TRBV5-1 and TRBJ2-3; D possibly corresponds to TRBD2 (5 bases). The V end was cut by 2 bases, the J end by 4 bases, with 14 bases between. Germline CDR1 is SGHRS and CDR2 is YFSETQ. The CDR3 extends over 15 amino acids. The DNA for the CDR3 is TGCGCCAGCAGCTTAGCGGCCCGGAGGCCAGATACGCAGTATTTT. Its translation is CASSLAARRPDTQYF. The entire variable domain, with the rest obtained from reference TRBV5-1 and TRBJ2-3, is as follows: KAGVTQTPRYLIKTRGQQVTLSCSPISGHRSVSWYQQTPGQGLQFLFEYFSETQRNKGNFPGRFSGRQFSNSRSEMNVSTLELGDSALYLCASSLAARRPDTQYFGPGTRLTVL.

V gene TRBV11-2 combines with J gene TRBJ1-3; possible D gene TRBD1, 5 bases. V lost 7 bases and J lost 4, with 14 bases in between. This CDR3 spans 14 amino acids. Germline V lookup: CDR1 SGHAT, CDR2 FQNNGV. Here the CDR3 reads CASTMGEVGNTIYF. The CDR3 nucleotides read TGTGCCAGCACTATGGGGGAGGTCGGAAACACCATATATTTT. Using reference TRBV11-2 and TRBJ1-3 for the parts outside the CDR3, the full variable domain is EAGVAQSPRYKIIEKRQSVAFWCNPISGHATLYWYQQILGQGPKLLIQFQNNGVVDDSQLPKDRFSAERLKGVDSTLKIQPAKLEDSAVYLCASTMGEVGNTIYFGEGSWLTVV.

The chain combines TRBV28 with TRBJ1-3; D not resolved. This CDR3 region has 14 residues. Trimming removed 1 base from V and 3 bases from J, with 7 bases in between. Germline V CDR1 and CDR2: MDHEN, SYDVKM. The CDR3 here is CASSLSGGGNTIYF. CDR3 nucleotides: TGTGCCAGCAGTTTATCAGGAGGTGGAAACACCATATATTTT. Filled out from reference TRBV28 and TRBJ1-3, the complete variable domain reads DVKVTQSSRYLVKRTGEKVFLECVQDMDHENMFWYRQDPGLGLRLIYFSYDVKMKEKGDIPEGYSVSREKKERFSLILESASTNQTSMYLCASSLSGGGNTIYFGEGSWLTVV.

This clone was observed a few times. The rearrangement joins TRBV21-1 to TRBJ2-7; the D call of TRBD1 is as the table states it, not checked on the DNA. TRBV21-1 is an annotated pseudogene. The CDR3 covers 15 residues. CDR3 DNA: TGTGCCAGCAGCGGCCCGGACGCCAGGGCCTACGAGCAGTACTTC. Amino acids: CASSGPDARAYEQYF.

The J gene is TRBJ2-3, the V gene TRBV5-1, with 9 bases aligning to TRBD2. This CDR3 is 14 amino acids long. The germline V gene encodes CDR1 SGHRS and CDR2 YFSETQ. Germline trimming cut 2 bases from V and 6 bases from J; bases unmatched to any gene: 4. CDR3 in DNA: TGCGCCAGCAGCTTTAGCGGGAGTGGGGATACGCAGTATTTT. Translated, it gives CASSFSGSGDTQYF.